This TCR beta chain was sequenced during a study of blood T cells in healthy people across ages (dated by TCRdb to the mid-2010s). Regarding the complete study: Template switching captured roughly one uniquely barcoded TCR beta cDNA molecule per two T cells in model experiments. Two additional independent replicas of 1 million unique cDNA reads from the same blood draw were analyzed for two donors (one aged 18 to 30 and one aged 80 or older). The study measured age-related changes in TCR beta repertoire diversity using deep sequencing normalized with unique cDNA molecular identifiers. The donors were divided into four age groups: young (average about 16 years), middle-aged (roughly 40), aged (about 61) and long-lived (82). To avoid experimental bias, donors of different ages were distributed randomly across sequencing lanes. What the research found in general, with its limitations: Compared with the aged group, the long-lived group had more naive CD4+ T cells, fewer expanded clones and increased TCR diversity, a pattern suggesting age selection. Because donor CMV infection status was unknown, age-related changes in expanded clonotypes were potentially confounded. Observed TCR beta diversity per million T cells fell roughly linearly with age, and a significant reduction was already apparent by age roughly 40. The percentage of naive T cells measured by flow cytometry correlated strongly with observed TCR beta diversity. Total diversity estimates from one million sequenced T cells were considered lower bounds and underestimates. Since profiling was done on bulk unsorted PBMCs, naive and antigen-experienced compartments could not be conclusively compared.

The donors were roughly 39 Caucasian individuals from Russia, aged roughly 6 to 100 years, who were systemically healthy. Approximately 9.3 milliliters of peripheral blood were drawn from each donor into EDTA-treated Vacutainer tubes. Ficoll-Paque density-gradient centrifugation was used to isolate PBMCs, with at least 6 million per sample. Total RNA, at least 5.5 micrograms per sample, was extracted from PBMCs with Trizol reagent. For every donor, an aliquot of PBMCs went through flow cytometry to measure the percentages of naive CD45RAhigh/CD27high T cells. Remarks on this clonotype: Its target antigen remains unknown. Base qualities are not provided; no much larger clone lies one nucleotide away.

The V and J ends are trimmed by 0 bases and 4 bases, leaving 9 bases between them. Including cysteine and phenylalanine, the CDR3 has 15 amino acids. The DNA shown is the 45-base CDR3, in frame from base 1. CDR1 and CDR2 are read off the germline V gene (reference sequence) as MNHNY and SVGAGI. The library was obtained by 5' RACE. TCRdb names Illumina HiSeq 2500 as the instrument used. A second PCR of about 6 to 11 cycles was performed with a sample-barcoded 5' primer and a J-beta primer mix. A unique molecular identifier was introduced onto each TCR beta cDNA molecule by a template-switch 5' adaptor carrying 12 random nucleotides. Each sample yielded at least 2.5 million CDR3-containing paired-end reads. First-strand cDNA was synthesized from all RNA with the Mint cDNA synthesis kit, primed by a TRBC-specific oligonucleotide. Following uracil-DNA glycosylase treatment, all cDNA underwent a first 18-cycle PCR with the universal primers M1SS and BC2_uni_R. Per the source publication's procedure: For normalization, 1 million high-quality reads, each with a distinct molecular identifier, were randomly selected from each sample. Reads with shared molecular identifiers were discarded instead of being binned into consensus sequences. MiTCR, run with a Q25 quality threshold and the strictest error-elimination algorithm, handled CDR3 identification, clonotype clustering and error correction. A nonparametric unseen species model with Euler transformation was used to estimate lower-bound total TCR beta diversity. The public reads were reprocessed in TCRdb via fastp at Q25 and MiXCR, keeping in-frame beta chains. Rows merge per CDR3 protein into single entries with the most common DNA and genes. The V and J calls were not made by the authors but by TCRdb's processing. The sample table lists hundreds of thousands of distinct CDR3 sequences, roughly 44% of them with a count of one. The ten largest account for around 18% of the sample.

The sample taken for sequencing was blood. This sequence uses TRBV6-6 and TRBJ1-4, and the D gene may be TRBD1, 5 bases matching. This TCR came from a man aged 55 to 70 in good health. The CDR3 is CASSYSSGVNEKLFF. The nucleotides read TGTGCCAGCAGTTACTCGTCGGGGGTTAATGAAAAACTGTTTTTT.